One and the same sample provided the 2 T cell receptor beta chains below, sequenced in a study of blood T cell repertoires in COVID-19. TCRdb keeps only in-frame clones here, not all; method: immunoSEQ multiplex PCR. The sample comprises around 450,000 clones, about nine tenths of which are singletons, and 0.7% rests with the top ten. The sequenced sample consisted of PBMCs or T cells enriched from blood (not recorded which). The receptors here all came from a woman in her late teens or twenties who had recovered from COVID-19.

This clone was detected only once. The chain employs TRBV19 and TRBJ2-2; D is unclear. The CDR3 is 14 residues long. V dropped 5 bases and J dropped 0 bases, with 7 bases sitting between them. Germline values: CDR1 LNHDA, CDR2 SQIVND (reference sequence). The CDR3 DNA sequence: TGTGCCAGTAGTGTTAACTCGAACACCGGGGAGCTGTTTTTT. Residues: CASSVNSNTGELFF. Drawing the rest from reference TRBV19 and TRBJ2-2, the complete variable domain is DGGITQSPKYLFRKEGQNVTLSCEQNLNHDAMYWYRQDPGQGLRLIYYSQIVNDFQKGDIAEGYSVSREKKESFPLTVTSAQKNPTAFYLCASSVNSNTGELFFGEGSRLTVL.

CDR3 sequence: CASSPQGAVETQYF. The CDR3 coding sequence is TGCGCCAGCAGCCCTCAGGGGGCAGTGGAGACCCAGTACTTC. V is TRBV5-1 and J is TRBJ2-5; the match to TRBD1 covers 8 bases. Germline loops: CDR1 SGHRS, CDR2 YFSETQ. This CDR3 contains 14 residues. J gave up 5 bases and V 4 bases, and 7 bases lay outside the gene matches.